Each of the 5 T cell receptor beta chains below was sequenced from the same sample in a study of blood T cells in healthy people across ages. The use of a sample-barcoded 5' primer and a J-beta primer mix characterized a second PCR of roughly 7 to 12 cycles. TCRdb reanalysed the 5' RACE reads using MiXCR and keeps one entry per CDR3 protein. The sample carries fewer than 750,000 distinct CDR3 sequences, roughly half recorded once. Sequencing was performed on blood. The source is a woman older than 75 in good health.

The genes are TRBV30 and TRBJ1-2; 9 nucleotides align to TRBD1. The CDR3 extends over 13 amino acids. Trimming took 4 bases from V and 5 from J; bases not matched to a gene: 5. Germline-derived CDR1 and CDR2 are GTSNPN and SVGIG (reference sequence). As DNA, the CDR3 is TGTGCCTGGATCAGTGGACAGGGGTATGGCTACACCTTC. This encodes CAWISGQGYGYTF.

The chain joins TRBV4-3 to TRBJ2-6; D tentatively reads TRBD1 or TRBD2 (5 bases each). The CDR3 runs to 18 residues. V was pared by 0 bases and J by 8 bases, with 20 bases between. Germline V gene data show CDR1 as LGHNA and CDR2 as YSLEER. Written as DNA, the CDR3 is TGCGCCAGCAGCCAAGATCCTTACGGGGCAGGGCCCCCCAACGTCCTGACTTTC. This encodes CASSQDPYGAGPPNVLTF.

Turning to this clonotype: A read error is possible here, since a much larger clone lies one base away. This chain connects TRBV7-9 to TRBJ2-3, with D tentatively TRBD1 (5 bases). The germline gives CDR1 SEHNR, CDR2 FQNEAQ (reference sequence). The CDR3 contains 14 residues. Trimming pared 7 bases from V and 4 bases from J, leaving 15 bases between. The CDR3 DNA follows: TGTGCCAGCACCATTGGGGCTGATTCAGATACGCAGTATTTT. Translated, it gives CASTIGADSDTQYF.

In regard to this clonotype: One base away lies a much larger clone, so this may be a sequencing read error. The J gene is TRBJ2-3, the V gene TRBV14, with 12 bases aligning to TRBD1. The CDR3 totals 15 residues. Looked up from germline, CDR1 is SGHDN and CDR2 is FVKESK. DNA for the CDR3: TGTGCCGGCAGCCCCGGGACAGGGGGCCCAGATACGCAGTATTTT. Translation gives CAGSPGTGGPDTQYF.

This clonotype has only a few counts. The chain carries TRBV12-3 or TRBV12-4 and TRBJ2-3; TRBD2 might be the D (6 bases). The V gene lost 4 bases and the J gene lost 1 base, with 9 bases spanning the gap. The CDR3 is 14 residues long. The CDR3: CASSWGEGTDTQYF. CDR3 DNA: TGTGCCAGCAGTTGGGGGGAGGGCACAGATACGCAGTATTTT.